The 18 T cell receptor beta chains presented below share a single source sample, sequenced in a study of shared clonotypes between healthy human individuals. Some clones are missing from TCRdb's copy, which holds only in-frame ones; the method was immunoSEQ multiplex PCR. The table shows about 680,000 clones, with 72% occurring only once. The sequenced sample consisted of memory CD4+ T cells sorted from blood. Subset of the sample: CD45RA-negative fraction. These receptors were obtained from a woman in her twenties or thirties in good health.

This chain links TRBV5-1 with TRBJ2-7; unclear D gene. Germline CDR1 reads SGHRS; CDR2 reads YFSETQ. With 4 bases removed from V and 2 bases from J, the gap between germline ends came to 16 bases. The CDR3 extends over 15 amino acids. CDR3 sequence (DNA): TGCGCCAGCAGCCCTGGGCAACCCTCAGCCTACGAGCAGTACTTC. Translated, it gives CASSPGQPSAYEQYF.

This clone was detected only once. The chain uses TRBV6-1 and TRBJ2-5, with D perhaps matching TRBD1 (6 bases). Germline V gene data show CDR1 as MNHNS and CDR2 as SASEGT. With 6 bases removed from V and 2 bases from J, the gap between germline ends came to 16 bases. The CDR3 consists of 15 residues. In DNA form, the CDR3 reads TGTGCCAGCAGGAACGGACAGTCCTATCAAGAGACCCAGTACTTC. This translates into CASRNGQSYQETQYF.

In this sample, this clone turned up many times. The rearrangement joins TRBV28 to TRBJ1-1; 9 bases map to TRBD1. This CDR3 has 14 residues. V was pared by 6 bases and J by 4 bases, with 6 bases of the junction left unmatched. Germline V gives CDR1 MDHEN, CDR2 SYDVKM. CDR3 amino acids: CASRKTGGGTEAFF. The CDR3 DNA reads as TGTGCCAGCAGGAAAACAGGGGGCGGCACTGAAGCTTTCTTT.

The chain couples TRBV9 to TRBJ1-1; 10 bases align to TRBD1. CDR3 size: 17 residues. CDR1 is SGDLS, CDR2 YYNGEE, per germline. The trim removed 7 bases at V and 3 bases at J, leaving 15 bases unmatched. The CDR3 nucleotides read TGTGCCAGCTCGAGGAGCCCGACAGGGGGCGAACACACTGAAGCTTTCTTT. It yields the protein CASSRSPTGGEHTEAFF.

This clone was observed a few times. This chain connects TRBV28 to TRBJ1-4; a weak D match, TRBD1 (5 bases). Germline assignment: CDR1 MDHEN and CDR2 SYDVKM. Trimming shortened V by 7 bases and J by 8 bases, and 14 bases separated the two germline ends. CDR3 size: 13 residues. The CDR3 DNA reads as TGTGCCAGCAAAGGGTCCGGGGCCGAAAAACTGTTTTTT. Its translation is CASKGSGAEKLFF. Full variable domain (outside the CDR3, taken from reference TRBV28 and TRBJ1-4): DVKVTQSSRYLVKRTGEKVFLECVQDMDHENMFWYRQDPGLGLRLIYFSYDVKMKEKGDIPEGYSVSREKKERFSLILESASTNQTSMYLCASKGSGAEKLFFGSGTQLSVL.

The V gene is TRBV25-1, the J gene TRBJ2-7; 7 positions match TRBD1. Germline V lookup: CDR1 MGHDK, CDR2 SYGVNS. V lost 2 bases, J lost 1 base, and 2 bases stayed unmatched. The CDR3 is 14 amino acids. The chain's CDR3 is CASSEKQGSYEQYF. The CDR3 DNA sequence: TGTGCCAGCAGTGAAAAACAGGGGTCCTACGAGCAGTACTTC.

This chain joins TRBV5-5 and TRBJ1-2; the match to TRBD1 covers 9 bases. The V and J ends lost 2 bases and 8 bases, in that order; junction bases with no gene match: 4. This CDR3 is 13 amino acids long. Germline values: CDR1 SGHKS, CDR2 YYEKEE (reference sequence). CDR3 sequence: CASSLRTGVGYTF. The CDR3 nucleotides are TGTGCCAGCAGCTTAAGGACAGGGGTGGGCTACACCTTC.

V is TRBV7-9 and J is TRBJ2-1, with TRBD2 as a possible D gene (5 bases). Germline values: CDR1 SEHNR, CDR2 FQNEAQ (reference sequence). V lost 5 bases and J lost 3, with 14 bases in between. The CDR3 contains 15 residues. This CDR3 is CASSPPGGHYNEQFF. CDR3 nucleotides: TGTGCCAGCAGCCCCCCCGGAGGCCACTACAATGAGCAGTTCTTC.

The chain employs TRBV28 and TRBJ1-5; tentative D call: TRBD1 (6 bases). V lost 7 bases and J 4 bases, leaving 11 bases between the germline ends. The germline V gene has CDR1 MDHEN and CDR2 SYDVKM. The CDR3 consists of 13 residues. CDR3 nucleotide sequence: TGTGCCAGCACCTGGGGGCTTAATCAGCCCCAGCATTTT. Protein sequence: CASTWGLNQPQHF.

The chain couples TRBV5-1 to TRBJ2-6; 11 bases are a match to TRBD1. Germline V CDR1 and CDR2: SGHRS, YFSETQ. V shed 4 bases and J 2 bases; nucleotides not matched to a gene: 2. This CDR3 region has 16 residues. In DNA, the CDR3 is TGCGCCAGCAGCGCGGACAGGGGGCCTGGGGCCAACGTCCTGACTTTC. It yields the protein CASSADRGPGANVLTF.

In this sample, this clone turned up once. This chain joins TRBV9 and TRBJ2-7, with D possibly TRBD1 on 6 matching bases. In germline, CDR1 is SGDLS, CDR2 YYNGEE. V gave up 0 bases and J gave up 6 bases, with 16 bases separating them. The CDR3 consists of 15 residues. The CDR3 spells CASSVALDSRGEQYF. CDR3 in DNA: TGTGCCAGCAGCGTAGCTCTGGACAGTAGGGGCGAGCAGTACTTC.

The DNA of the CDR3 is TGTGCCAGCAGTGCGGGTCTCAGCGACAGAAGCTCCTACGAGCAGTACTTC. As protein: CASSAGLSDRSSYEQYF. The chain carries TRBV25-1 and TRBJ2-7, with TRBD1 as a possible D gene (5 bases). This CDR3 is built from 17 residues. CDR1 MGHDK and CDR2 SYGVNS come from the germline V gene. Trimming cost V 4 bases and J 0 bases, with 19 bases left between them.

A single count supports this clone. The chain has TRBV10-3 and TRBJ1-5; the match to TRBD1 covers 7 bases. The CDR3 has 16 amino acids. The J segment lost 3 bases and the V segment lost 6 bases, leaving 11 bases of the junction unmatched. The V gene's germline CDR1 is ENHRY and CDR2 SYGVKD. Here the CDR3 reads CAISPRSGTDNQPQHF. Here the CDR3 DNA reads TGTGCCATCAGCCCCCGTTCCGGGACAGACAATCAGCCCCAGCATTTT.

This clone was detected once. CDR3 coding DNA: TGCGCCAGCATGGGGGGACAGGAGGGCACTGAAGCTTTCTTT. Translated: CASMGGQEGTEAFF. The chain joins TRBV5-1 to TRBJ1-1, with 8 bases matching TRBD1. This CDR3 has 14 amino acids. J lost 4 bases, V lost 6 bases, and 8 bases had no gene match. Germline loops: CDR1 SGHRS, CDR2 YFSETQ.

V usage is TRBV12-5 and J usage is TRBJ2-2, with D hard to call. The CDR3 sequence is 13 residues long. Per germline, CDR1 LGHNT and CDR2 FRNRAP. The V gene lost 2 bases and the J gene lost 7 bases, with 8 bases spanning the gap. The CDR3 loop is CASGLWGYGELFF. CDR3 DNA: TGTGCTAGTGGTTTGTGGGGTTACGGGGAGCTGTTTTTT.

The chain employs TRBV19 and TRBJ1-5; D perhaps matches TRBD1 (5 bases). The germline V and J ends were trimmed by 8 bases and 7 bases, with 21 bases remaining between them. This CDR3 is 15 amino acids long. The V gene's germline CDR1 is LNHDA and CDR2 SQIVND (reference sequence). CDR3 loop: CASWDPGRKVQPQHF. Here the CDR3 DNA reads TGTGCCAGTTGGGATCCGGGGCGTAAGGTACAGCCCCAGCATTTT.

This rearrangement joins TRBV25-1 to TRBJ2-3, with D tentatively TRBD2 (5 bases). Germline V lookup: CDR1 MGHDK, CDR2 SYGVNS. Trimming took off 6 bases at V and 5 bases at J, with 21 bases between the two ends. There are 16 residues in the CDR3. The CDR3 loop is CASRTGPGTLGDTQYF. For the CDR3, the DNA is TGTGCCAGCAGGACTGGACCGGGAACCCTGGGAGATACGCAGTATTTT.

The chain couples TRBV27 to TRBJ1-2; D may be TRBD1 (5 bases). The length of the CDR3 is 13 residues. Trimming removed 7 bases from V and 7 bases from J, with 16 bases in between. Germline V gene lookup returns CDR1 MNHEY and CDR2 SMNVEV (reference sequence). CDR3 nucleotide sequence: TGTGCCAGCAAGGATCGGGGGTCGGGTGGCTACACCTTC. This gives the protein CASKDRGSGGYTF.